This T cell receptor beta chain was recorded in a study of regulatory T cells in long-lasting Graves disease. The overall study: Those with persistent Graves' disease had received antithyroid drugs for over 5 years with positive TSH receptor antibodies.

Libraries of TCR beta came from iRepertoire HTBI primers plus Arm-PCR of CDR3 regions. TCRdb re-called the multiplex PCR reads through MiXCR, storing one row per CDR3 protein. The sample carries about 430,000 distinct CDR3 sequences, around 23% recorded once. As for time point: persistent/refractory GD, antithyroid drugs over 5 years with positive TRAb. Preparation of the TCR library used RNA extracted from PBMCs. Graves' disease diagnoses used American Thyroid Association guidelines. Whole-study findings and limits: Persistent disease exhibited a predilection for TRBV28, TRBJ1-2 and TRBJ2-5.

In its sample, this clonotype was seen many times. Its antigen is still unknown. The J segment lost 4 bases and the V segment lost 5 bases, leaving 12 bases of the junction unmatched. Germline V gene sequence: CDR1 LNHDA, CDR2 SQIVND (reference sequence). This CDR3 contains 16 residues. Sequencing was performed on peripheral blood mononuclear cells (PBMCs), taken when the disease was refractory, from a patient treated with antithyroid drugs. The sequence was collected from a female donor with Graves disease. J is TRBJ2-7 and V is TRBV19; 9 bases map to TRBD2. CDR3 DNA: TGTGCCAGTAGTCCCCTCGGAGCGGGAGGACGGTACGAGCAGTACTTC. Amino acid sequence: CASSPLGAGGRYEQYF.